This entry features one T cell receptor beta chain sequence. Its target is not known. This entry belongs to a study of OX40 agonist ivuxolimab in advanced cancers. Looking at the study overall: A partial response was reached by three patients: one with hepatocellular carcinoma and two with cutaneous melanoma.

The study's findings and limits: Low clonal expansion, among the lowest seen, marked partial responders at 0.1-3.0 mg/kg.

Libraries were prepared by immunoSEQ multiplex PCR; TCRdb keeps only in-frame clonotypes and omits some of them. The data show 55,000 to 80,000 clones, around 80% seen once. This TCR came from an adult with an advanced solid tumor such as melanoma, head and neck, liver or kidney cancer. Sample: CD4+ or CD8+ T cells sorted from blood, taken in a trial of the OX40 agonist ivuxolimab.

The CDR3 region is CASSFGTRSDTQYF. Written as DNA, the CDR3 is TGCGCCAGCAGCTTTGGTACCCGGTCGGATACGCAGTATTTT. This chain joins TRBV5-1 and TRBJ2-3, with D unclear. CDR1 and CDR2 (germline): SGHRS, YFSETQ. CDR3 length: 14 amino acids. Trimming removed 2 bases at V and 6 bases at J, with 13 bases between.